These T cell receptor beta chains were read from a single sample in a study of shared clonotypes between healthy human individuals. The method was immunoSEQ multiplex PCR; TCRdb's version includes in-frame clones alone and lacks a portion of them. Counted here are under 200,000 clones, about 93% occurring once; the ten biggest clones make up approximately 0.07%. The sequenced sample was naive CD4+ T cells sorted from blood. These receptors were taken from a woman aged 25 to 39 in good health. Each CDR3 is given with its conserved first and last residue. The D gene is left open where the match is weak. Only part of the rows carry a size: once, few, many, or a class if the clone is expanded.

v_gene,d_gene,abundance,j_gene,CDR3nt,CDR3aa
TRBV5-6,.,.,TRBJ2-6,TGTGCCAGCAGCTTAAGGCCCACTGAAAGGGCCAACGTCCTGACTTTC,CASSLRPTERANVLTF
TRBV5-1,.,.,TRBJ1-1,TGCGCCAGCAGCTTGGCTGGGACATTGAACACTGAAGCTTTCTTT,CASSLAGTLNTEAFF
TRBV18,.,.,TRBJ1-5,TGTGCCAGCTCACCGGGCCTTAAAGGTGGGGGGAATCAGCCCCAGCATTTT,CASSPGLKGGGNQPQHF
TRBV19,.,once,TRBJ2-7,TGTGCCAGTAGTATAGGGCCCGGACACTCCTACGAGCAGTACTTC,CASSIGPGHSYEQYF
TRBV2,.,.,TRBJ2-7,TGTGCCAGCAGTGAGCAGGCCACCAACGAGCAGTACTTC,CASSEQATNEQYF
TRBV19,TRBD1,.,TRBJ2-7,TGTGCCAGTAGTCTGAGACAGGGGGCCGGCGAGCAGTACTTC,CASSLRQGAGEQYF
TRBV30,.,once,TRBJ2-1,TGTGCCTGGCTTTCGGGCGGTGAGCAGTTCTTC,CAWLSGGEQFF
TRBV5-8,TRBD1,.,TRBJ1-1,TGTGCCAGCAGCTCCCAGGGGACCGAACAGGGGGCTTTCTTT,CASSSQGTEQGAFF
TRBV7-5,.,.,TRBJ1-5,TGTGTCAGAAGCTCCCGGGGGTTGAGGCCACTACGCAATCAGCCCCAGCATTTT,CVRSSRGLRPLRNQPQHF
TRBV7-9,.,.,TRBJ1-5,TGTGCCAGCAGTCCATTCTCCGAGGGCGAGCCCCAGCATTTT,CASSPFSEGEPQHF
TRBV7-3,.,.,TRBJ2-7,TGTGCCAGCAGCTCAGGGGCCGGTTCCTACGAGCAGTACTTC,CASSSGAGSYEQYF
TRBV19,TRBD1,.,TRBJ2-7,TGTGCCAGTAGTATACCGGGACAGGGAACCTACGAGCAGTACTTC,CASSIPGQGTYEQYF
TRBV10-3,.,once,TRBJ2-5,TGTGCCATCAGTGGCGGGACCCAAGAGACCCAGTACTTC,CAISGGTQETQYF
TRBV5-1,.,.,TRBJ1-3,TGCGCCAGCAGCTTGGCCGGTTGGGGGTTTAACTCTGGAAACACCATATATTTT,CASSLAGWGFNSGNTIYF
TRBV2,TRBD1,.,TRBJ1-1,TGTGCCAGCACGACAAGGACAGGGAACACTGAAGCTTTCTTT,CASTTRTGNTEAFF
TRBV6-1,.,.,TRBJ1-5,TGTGCCAGCACCCCCCGTGGGAATCAGCCCCAGCATTTT,CASTPRGNQPQHF
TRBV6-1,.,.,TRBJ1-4,TGTGCCAGCAACTCCGGGAATCCGAGTGAAAAACTGTTTTTT,CASNSGNPSEKLFF
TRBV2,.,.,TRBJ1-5,TGTGCCAGCAGTGAACCACGGGCCCAGGGCCGGTGGAGCAATCAGCCCCAGCATTTT,CASSEPRAQGRWSNQPQHF
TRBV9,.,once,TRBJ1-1,TGTGCCAGCAGCGATCTTCAGGGAGTTCACACTGAAGCTTTCTTT,CASSDLQGVHTEAFF
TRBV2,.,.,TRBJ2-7,TGTGCCAGCAGTGTCGCAGAGGAGTCCTACGAGCAGTACTTC,CASSVAEESYEQYF
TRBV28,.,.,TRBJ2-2,TGTGCCAGCAGTTTAGAGGGAATGGGCACCGGGGAGCTGTTTTTT,CASSLEGMGTGELFF
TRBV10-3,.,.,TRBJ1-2,TGTGCCATCAGTGAATGGGGAATCTATGGCTACACCTTC,CAISEWGIYGYTF
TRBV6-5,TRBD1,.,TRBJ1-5,TGTGCCAGGGTAAACAGGGGGTTGATCAATCAGCCCCAGCATTTT,CARVNRGLINQPQHF
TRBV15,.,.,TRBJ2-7,TGTGCCACCAGCAGCCCATCTGTCAGGCTTACCTACGAGCAGTACTTC,CATSSPSVRLTYEQYF
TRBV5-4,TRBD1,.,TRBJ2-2,TGTGCCAGCAGCTTACAACAGGGGGCCGGGGAGCTGTTTTTT,CASSLQQGAGELFF
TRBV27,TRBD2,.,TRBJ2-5,TGTGCCAGCAGTCTGCTAGCGGGAGAAGAGACCCAGTACTTC,CASSLLAGEETQYF
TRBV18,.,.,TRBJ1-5,TGTGCCAGCTCACCAAAGGCTGGGGGGCGCGATCAGCCCCAGCATTTT,CASSPKAGGRDQPQHF
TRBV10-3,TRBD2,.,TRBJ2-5,TGTGCCATCAGTGAATCGGGGGGGAGGGAGACCCAGTACTTC,CAISESGGRETQYF
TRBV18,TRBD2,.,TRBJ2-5,TGTGCCAGCTCACCGTCCGGGGGGATGTCCGAGACCCAGTACTTC,CASSPSGGMSETQYF
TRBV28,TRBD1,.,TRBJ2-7,TGTGCCAGCAGTTATGGGACAGCCTGGTCCGAGCAGTACTTC,CASSYGTAWSEQYF
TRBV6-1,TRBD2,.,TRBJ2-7,TGTGCCACGCGTACTAGCGGGATTGCCTACGAGCAGTACTTC,CATRTSGIAYEQYF
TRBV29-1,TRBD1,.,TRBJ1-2,TGCAGCGTTAGACAGGGTGATTATGGCTACACCTTC,CSVRQGDYGYTF